The clone carrying this TCR beta chain was seen a few times. The data stem from a study of T cells after yellow fever vaccination. TCRdb re-called the 5' RACE reads through MiXCR, storing one row per CDR3 protein. Among under 600,000 distinct CDR3 sequences, 20% to 25% were seen once, and the ten largest hold roughly 16%. CDR1 and CDR2 (germline): DFQATT, SNEGSKA (reference sequence). This CDR3 has 13 amino acids. V gave up 6 bases and J gave up 7 bases; unmatched junction bases: 8. This TCR was sampled from a man between 18 and 35 years old who received the YFV17D yellow fever vaccine. The V call is TRBV20-1, the J call TRBJ1-5; 8 bases match TRBD1. Sample: PBMCs, taken about 21 days after the first yellow fever vaccination. This chain's CDR3 is CSAPTGDGQPQHF. CDR3 nucleotides: TGCAGTGCCCCGACAGGGGATGGCCAGCCCCAGCATTTT.